The T cell receptor beta chain under discussion was sequenced for a study of T cell responses to AZD1222 COVID-19 vaccine. Regarding the study as a whole: Spike-specific TCR breadth and depth were elevated following two AZD1222 doses. Unmutated variant regions are reportedly targeted by nearly half of spike-specific TCRs. Recipients of AZD1222 seropositive at baseline numbered only 6 or 7.

Some clones are missing from TCRdb's copy, which holds only in-frame ones; the method was immunoSEQ multiplex PCR. Among 80,000 to 100,000 clones listed, about 83% were seen once. This clone showed up just once. Antigen specificity is unknown. The CDR3 sequence is 18 residues long. Germline V lookup: CDR1 SGHTA, CDR2 FQGNSA. J gave up 0 bases and V 5 bases, and 15 bases lay outside the gene matches. This TCR was sampled from an adult who received the AZD1222 COVID-19 vaccine. V usage is TRBV7-2 and J usage is TRBJ2-7; 8 nucleotides match TRBD2. Sample: peripheral blood, taken 28 days after the second AZD1222 dose. CDR3 DNA: TGTGCCAGCAGCCGTCCGTCCCGACTAGCGTCGAGCTCCTACGAGCAGTACTTC. As protein: CASSRPSRLASSSYEQYF.